This T cell receptor beta chain appears in the sequencing data of a study of T cells in Graves' hyperthyroidism and ophthalmopathy. Overall study findings and caveats: In the analysis, a 13 V-J model separated ophthalmopathy from stable hyperthyroidism. Also found in blood were most expanded thyroid clonotypes above 0.001.

The TCR beta CDR3 regions underwent amplification using RNA transcripts as the source. Primed by the HTBI set, a first-round RT-PCR was run on the TCR CDR3. TCRdb reanalysed the multiplex PCR reads using MiXCR and keeps one entry per CDR3 protein. The table lists under 750,000 distinct CDR3 sequences, 15% to 20% of them singletons. The blood sample predates any ophthalmopathy symptoms, coming from first hyperthyroidism diagnosis. From more than 9 ml of fresh peripheral blood, PBMCs were isolated. CDR3 length: 16 residues. The germline V gene has CDR1 SGHDN and CDR2 FVKESK. V gave up 2 bases and J gave up 0 bases, with 11 bases separating them. As for this clonotype: Its antigen is not identified.

The receptor's source is a woman in her 50s with Graves' hyperthyroidism that later progressed to Graves' ophthalmopathy. The V gene is TRBV14, the J gene TRBJ2-1, with D tentatively TRBD2 (5 bases). Material for sequencing was blood. The CDR3 reads CASSQFGISSYNEQFF. The CDR3 DNA reads TGTGCCAGCAGCCAATTCGGGATAAGCTCCTACAATGAGCAGTTCTTC.